The next 2 T cell receptor beta chains were all read from a single sample in a study of blood T cell repertoires in COVID-19 (dated by TCRdb to 2020 to 2021). Libraries were constructed by the immunoSEQ multiplex PCR assay. Here the immuneACCESS table is served through TCRdb, limited to in-frame sequences with V and J called. Missing clones are a known gap in these copies; in checked studies unresolved V genes cover under half, and the rest lacks a known reason. Here the sample has some 130,000 clones; 70% to 85% occur a single time. The ten biggest clones cover approximately 11% of the sample. The source material was peripheral blood. These TCRs come from a man in his fifties or sixties who had recovered from COVID-19.

The chain has TRBV27 and TRBJ1-6; 7 bases map to TRBD1. The CDR3 covers 14 residues. CDR1 is MNHEY, CDR2 SMNVEV, per germline (reference sequence). V was clipped by 5 bases and J by 6 bases; unmatched bases: 4. CDR3 in DNA: TGTGCCAGCAGTCCAGACAGGGTTAATTCACCCCTCCACTTT. Its protein product is CASSPDRVNSPLHF.

J is TRBJ2-1 and V is TRBV24-1; 9 bases fit TRBD2. V lost 7 bases and J lost 8; bases outside the gene matches: 8. Germline V gives CDR1 KGHDR, CDR2 SFDVKD. This CDR3 has 14 amino acids. The CDR3 protein is CATRGGRASDEQFF. DNA for the CDR3: TGTGCCACCAGAGGCGGGAGGGCCTCGGATGAGCAGTTCTTC.